This T cell receptor (beta chain) was captured in a study of blood T cell repertoires in COVID-19. The wider study: The United States, Italy and Spain supplied acute and convalescent COVID-19 samples. PBMCs, B-cell-depleted T cells, or T cells provided the cDNA or gDNA that made up the material.

In the study's own analysis: Reference gene primers were amplified, and this amplification served to estimate nucleated cell counts. Using immunoSEQ multiplex PCR, the repertoire was profiled, and TCRdb retains in-frame clones only, with some absent. D and trimming come from the DNA, and the V and J calls and clone size come from that table. Of approximately 300,000 clones listed, around 90% are singletons. The CDR3 runs to 15 residues. V lost 3 bases, J lost 5 bases, and 6 bases stayed unmatched. From germline, CDR1 is LGHDT and CDR2 YNNKEL (reference sequence). This TCR derives from a woman between 40 and 50 years old with acute or convalescent COVID-19. The sequencing input was peripheral blood. The J gene is TRBJ1-4, the V gene TRBV3-1 (or the pseudogene TRBV3-2); the match to TRBD1 covers 7 bases. The CDR3 nucleotides read TGTGCCAGCAGCCAGGGGACAGCCGAGAATGAAAAACTGTTTTTT. Amino acids: CASSQGTAENEKLFF.